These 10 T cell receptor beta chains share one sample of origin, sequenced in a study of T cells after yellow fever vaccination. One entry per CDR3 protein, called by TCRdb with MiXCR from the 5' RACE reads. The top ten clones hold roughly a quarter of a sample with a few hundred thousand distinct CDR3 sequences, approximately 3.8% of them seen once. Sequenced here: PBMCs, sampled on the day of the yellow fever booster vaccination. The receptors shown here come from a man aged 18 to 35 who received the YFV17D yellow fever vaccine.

CDR3 region: CASSYGWGGGNTEAFF. DNA for the CDR3: TGTGCCAGCAGTTACGGTTGGGGAGGGGGCAACACTGAAGCTTTCTTT. The V call is TRBV6-5, the J call TRBJ1-1; 7 nucleotides agree with TRBD1. Per germline, CDR1 MNHEY and CDR2 SVGAGI. The ends lost 2 bases at V and 2 bases at J; junction bases unmatched: 8. CDR3 length equals 16 residues.

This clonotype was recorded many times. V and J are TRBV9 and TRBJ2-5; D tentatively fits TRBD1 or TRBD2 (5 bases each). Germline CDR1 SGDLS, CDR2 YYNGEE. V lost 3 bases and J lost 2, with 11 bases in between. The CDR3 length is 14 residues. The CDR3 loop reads CASSAMGVQETQYF. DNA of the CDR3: TGTGCCAGCAGCGCCATGGGGGTACAAGAGACCCAGTACTTC.

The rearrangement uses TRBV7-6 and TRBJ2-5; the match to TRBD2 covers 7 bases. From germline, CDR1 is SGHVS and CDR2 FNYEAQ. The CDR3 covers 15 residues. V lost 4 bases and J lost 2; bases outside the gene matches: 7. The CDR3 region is CASSSGVGGQETQYF. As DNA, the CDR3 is TGTGCCAGCAGCTCGGGGGTGGGGGGGCAAGAGACCCAGTACTTC.

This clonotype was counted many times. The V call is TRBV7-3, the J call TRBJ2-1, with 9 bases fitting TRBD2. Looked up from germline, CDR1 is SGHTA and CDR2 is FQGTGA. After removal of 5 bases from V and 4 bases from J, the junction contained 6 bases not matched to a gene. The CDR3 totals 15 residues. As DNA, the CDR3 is TGTGCCAGCAGCGCGTTAGCGGGGGCTTACAATGAGCAGTTCTTC. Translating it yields CASSALAGAYNEQFF.

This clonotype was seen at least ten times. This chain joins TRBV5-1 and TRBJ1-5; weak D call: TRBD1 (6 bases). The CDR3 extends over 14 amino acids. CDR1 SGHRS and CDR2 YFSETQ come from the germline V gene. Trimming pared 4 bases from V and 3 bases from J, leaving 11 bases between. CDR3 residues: CASSPGQLNQPQHF. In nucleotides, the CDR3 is TGCGCCAGCAGCCCCGGACAGCTCAATCAGCCCCAGCATTTT.

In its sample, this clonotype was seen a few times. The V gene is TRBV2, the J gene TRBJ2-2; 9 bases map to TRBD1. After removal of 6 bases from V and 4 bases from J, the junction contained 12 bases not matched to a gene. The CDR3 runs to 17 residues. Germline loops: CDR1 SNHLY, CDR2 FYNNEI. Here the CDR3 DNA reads TGTGCCAGCAGAGGAGGTTCCGGGACAGGGAGCACCGGGGAGCTGTTTTTT. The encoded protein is CASRGGSGTGSTGELFF.

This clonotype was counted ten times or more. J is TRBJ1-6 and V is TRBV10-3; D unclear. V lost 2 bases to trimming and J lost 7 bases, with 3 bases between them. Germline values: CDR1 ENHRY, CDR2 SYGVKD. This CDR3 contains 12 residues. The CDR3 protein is CAISEPNSPLHF. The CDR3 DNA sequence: TGTGCCATCAGTGAGCCAAATTCACCCCTCCACTTT.

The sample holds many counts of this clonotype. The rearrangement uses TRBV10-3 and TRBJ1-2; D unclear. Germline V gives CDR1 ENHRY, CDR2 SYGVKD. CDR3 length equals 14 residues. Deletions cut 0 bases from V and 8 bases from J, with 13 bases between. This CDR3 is CAISESLDLPGYTF. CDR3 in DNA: TGTGCCATCAGTGAGTCGCTGGACCTACCGGGCTACACCTTC.

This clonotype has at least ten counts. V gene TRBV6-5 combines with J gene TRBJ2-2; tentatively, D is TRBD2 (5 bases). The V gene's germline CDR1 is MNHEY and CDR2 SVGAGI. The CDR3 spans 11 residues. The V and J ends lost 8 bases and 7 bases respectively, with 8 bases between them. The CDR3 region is CASAEGGELFF. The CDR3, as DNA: TGTGCCAGCGCCGAGGGCGGGGAGCTGTTTTTT.

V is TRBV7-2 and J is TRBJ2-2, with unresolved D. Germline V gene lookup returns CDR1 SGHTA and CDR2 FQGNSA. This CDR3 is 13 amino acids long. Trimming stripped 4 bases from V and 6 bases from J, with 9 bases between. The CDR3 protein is CASSWVAPGELFF. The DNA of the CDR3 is TGTGCCAGCAGCTGGGTCGCACCCGGGGAGCTGTTTTTT.